Below, 4 T cell receptor beta chains from the same sample are listed, as sequenced in a study of read filtering for tumor transcriptome and immune sequencing. From roughly 0.4 ug of RNA, a library with molecular barcoded alpha/delta and beta/gamma adaptors was made. MiXCR, run by TCRdb on the reads, gives a single entry per CDR3 protein. This table holds about 40,000 distinct CDR3 sequences, 12% to 15% found once. Sequencing was carried out using a population of CD138-negative cells sorted from bone marrow. The receptors shown here come from a donor aged 40 or older with multiple myeloma.

This clonotype was observed at least ten times. The CDR3: CASSRSPASLESNQPQHF. The CDR3 DNA follows: TGTGCCAGCAGCCGAAGCCCGGCCTCGCTAGAAAGCAATCAGCCCCAGCATTTT. The V gene is TRBV6-1, the J gene TRBJ1-5; no reliable D call. The V end was cut by 6 bases, the J end by 1 base, with 22 bases between. The CDR3 runs 18 residues. CDR1 is MNHNS and CDR2 is SASEGT in the germline V gene.

Ten or more counts support this clonotype. The J gene is TRBJ2-2, the V gene TRBV11-2, with D perhaps matching TRBD1 or TRBD2 (5 bases each). Germline CDR1 SGHAT, CDR2 FQNNGV. The CDR3 covers 16 residues. Trimming pared 5 bases from V and 1 base from J, leaving 14 bases between. The CDR3 loop is CASSPPGRGNTGELFF. The CDR3 DNA reads TGTGCCAGCAGCCCTCCGGGACGGGGGAACACCGGGGAGCTGTTTTTT.

This clonotype has a count of ten or more. The chain combines TRBV4-1 with TRBJ2-1, with 8 bases fitting TRBD2. Losses at the gene ends were 3 bases for V and 5 bases for J; bases not matched to a gene: 6. Germline CDR1 is MGHRA and CDR2 is YSYEKL. The CDR3 loop spans 15 amino acids. The CDR3: CASSQPGLGHNEQFF. CDR3 sequence (DNA): TGCGCCAGCAGCCAGCCGGGACTAGGCCACAATGAGCAGTTCTTC.

The J gene is TRBJ2-7, the V gene TRBV29-1; TRBD1 might be the D (6 bases). Germline CDR1 is SQVTM and CDR2 is ANQGSEA. The CDR3 loop spans 14 amino acids. V shed 6 bases and J shed 6 bases, with 21 bases lying between them. The CDR3 coding sequence is TGCAGCGTAGGGAAGGGGCAGGGGATTCGCGAGCAGTACTTC. Its translation is CSVGKGQGIREQYF.